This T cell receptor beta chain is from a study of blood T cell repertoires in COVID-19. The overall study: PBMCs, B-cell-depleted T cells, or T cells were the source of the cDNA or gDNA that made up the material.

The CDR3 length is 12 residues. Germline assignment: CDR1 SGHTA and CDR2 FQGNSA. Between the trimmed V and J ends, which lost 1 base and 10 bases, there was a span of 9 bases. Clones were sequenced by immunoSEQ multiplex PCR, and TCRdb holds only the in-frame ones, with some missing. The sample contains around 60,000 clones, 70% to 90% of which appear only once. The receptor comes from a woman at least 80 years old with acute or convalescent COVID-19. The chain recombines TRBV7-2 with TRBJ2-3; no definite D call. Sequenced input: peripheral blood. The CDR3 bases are TGTGCCAGCAGCTTAGGCGTCCCTTCGCAGTATTTT. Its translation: CASSLGVPSQYF.